Described below is a single T cell receptor beta chain sequence and its context. The sample originates from a study of cytomegalovirus exposure and HLA in healthy donors. As for the study in general: Early released data comprised around 80 million unique TCRs from HLA-typed donors.

The germline V gene has CDR1 SEHNR and CDR2 FQNEAQ (reference sequence). CDR3 length equals 16 residues. J gave up 5 bases and V 5 bases, and 9 bases lay outside the gene matches. Researchers ran the PCR with 60 Vbeta and 13 Jbeta primers. Sequencing used immunoSEQ multiplex PCR; TCRdb keeps in-frame clones, though not all of them. The repertoire has 150,000 or so clones, about 72% of them found once; the top ten carry around 2.3%. Sequencing input: PBMCs. The chain links TRBV7-9 to TRBJ2-5, with TRBD1 matching over 12 bases. This sequence originates from a man aged 50-60 years in good health and CMV-seropositive. The DNA for the CDR3 is TGTGCCAGCAGCCACCGGGACAGGGGGCCGGCGGAGACCCAGTACTTC. Its protein is CASSHRDRGPAETQYF.